This T cell receptor beta chain is drawn from a study of blood T cells in healthy people across ages. Germline assignment: CDR1 SGHVS and CDR2 FNYEAQ. CDR3 length equals 13 residues. This clonotype appeared a few times. Using a J-beta primer mix together with a sample-barcoded 5' primer, a second PCR was run for roughly 7 to 12 cycles. Each cDNA molecule, via a template-switch adaptor with 12 random nucleotides, was tagged. TCRdb called the 5' RACE reads again in MiXCR, with one record for every CDR3 protein. Of 710,000 or so distinct CDR3 sequences listed, approximately 22% are singletons. Specimen: blood. This sequence was found in a man between 65 and 79 years old in good health. The chain uses TRBV7-6 and TRBJ2-1; no reliable D call. The J call is doubtful: the DNA matches TRBJ2-5 better. Here the CDR3 DNA reads TGTGCCAGCAGCCCCTACCAAAGGGAGACCCAGTACTTC. The encoded protein is CASSPYQRETQYF.